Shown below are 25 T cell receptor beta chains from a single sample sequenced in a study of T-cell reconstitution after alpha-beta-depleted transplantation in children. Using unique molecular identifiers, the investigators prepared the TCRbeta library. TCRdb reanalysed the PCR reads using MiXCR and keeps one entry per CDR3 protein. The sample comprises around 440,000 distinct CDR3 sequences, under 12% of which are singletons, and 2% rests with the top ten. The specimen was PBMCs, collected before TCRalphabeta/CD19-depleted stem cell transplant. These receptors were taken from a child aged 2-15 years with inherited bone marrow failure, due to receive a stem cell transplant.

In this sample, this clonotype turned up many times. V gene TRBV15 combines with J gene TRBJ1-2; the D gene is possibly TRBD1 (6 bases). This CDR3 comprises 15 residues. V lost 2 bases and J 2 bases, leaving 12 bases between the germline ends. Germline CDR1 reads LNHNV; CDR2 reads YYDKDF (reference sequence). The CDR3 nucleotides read TGTGCCACCAGCAGATACCGGGACACCAACTATGGCTACACCTTC. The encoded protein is CATSRYRDTNYGYTF. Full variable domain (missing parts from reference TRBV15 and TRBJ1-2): DAMVIQNPRYQVTQFGKPVTLSCSQTLNHNVMYWYQQKSSQAPKLLFHYYDKDFNNEADTPDNFQSRRPNTSFCFLDIRSPGLGDTAMYLCATSRYRDTNYGYTFGSGTRLTVV.

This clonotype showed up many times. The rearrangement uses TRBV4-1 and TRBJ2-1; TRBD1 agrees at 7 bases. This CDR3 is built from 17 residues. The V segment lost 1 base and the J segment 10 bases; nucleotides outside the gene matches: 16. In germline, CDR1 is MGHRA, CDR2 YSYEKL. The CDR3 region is CASSQVSGGSRDWEQFF. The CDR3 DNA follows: TGCGCCAGCAGCCAAGTCTCAGGGGGATCGCGCGATTGGGAGCAGTTCTTC.

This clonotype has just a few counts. CDR3 sequence reads: CAWSGWDNEQFF. The CDR3 region has the DNA TGTGCCTGGAGTGGGTGGGACAATGAGCAGTTCTTC. This chain uses TRBV30 with TRBJ2-1; D is ambiguous. V was trimmed by 1 base and J by 5 bases, leaving 6 bases between them. This CDR3 has 12 residues. Germline CDR1 GTSNPN, CDR2 SVGIG (reference sequence).

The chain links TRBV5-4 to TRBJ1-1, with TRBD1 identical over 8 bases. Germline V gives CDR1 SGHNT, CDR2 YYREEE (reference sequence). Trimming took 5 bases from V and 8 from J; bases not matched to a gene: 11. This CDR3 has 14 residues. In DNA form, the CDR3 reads TGTGCCAGCAGACAGATGACAGGGGAAGAAGAAGCTTTCTTT. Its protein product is CASRQMTGEEEAFF.

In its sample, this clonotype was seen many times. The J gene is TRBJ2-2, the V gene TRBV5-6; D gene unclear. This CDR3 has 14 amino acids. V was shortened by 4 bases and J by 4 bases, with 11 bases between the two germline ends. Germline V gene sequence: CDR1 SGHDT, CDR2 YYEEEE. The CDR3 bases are TGTGCCAGCAGCAAGACCGGTCTCACCGGGGAGCTGTTTTTT. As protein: CASSKTGLTGELFF. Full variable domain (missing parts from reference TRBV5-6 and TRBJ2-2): DAGVTQSPTHLIKTRGQQVTLRCSPKSGHDTVSWYQQALGQGPQFIFQYYEEEERQRGNFPDRFSGHQFPNYSSELNVNALLLGDSALYLCASSKTGLTGELFFGEGSRLTVL.

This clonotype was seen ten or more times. The CDR3 spells CASTPSGDTQYF. CDR3 coding DNA: TGTGCCAGCACCCCGTCTGGAGATACGCAGTATTTT. This chain uses TRBV12-3 or TRBV12-4 with TRBJ2-3; D remains ambiguous. V lost 7 bases to trimming and J lost 5 bases, with 10 bases between them. This CDR3 spans 12 amino acids.

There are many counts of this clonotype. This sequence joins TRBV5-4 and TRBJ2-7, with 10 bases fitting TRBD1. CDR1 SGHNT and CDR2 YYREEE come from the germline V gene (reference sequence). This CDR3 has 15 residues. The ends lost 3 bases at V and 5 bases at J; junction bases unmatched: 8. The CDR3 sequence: CASSSGQGSPNEQYF. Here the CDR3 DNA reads TGTGCCAGCAGCTCGGGACAGGGGTCTCCCAACGAGCAGTACTTC.

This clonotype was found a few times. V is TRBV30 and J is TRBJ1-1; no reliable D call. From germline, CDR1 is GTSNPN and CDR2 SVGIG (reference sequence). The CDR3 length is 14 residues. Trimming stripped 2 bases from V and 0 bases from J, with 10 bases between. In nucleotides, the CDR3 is TGTGCCTGGAGTTACCGGGTCATGAACACTGAAGCTTTCTTT. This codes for CAWSYRVMNTEAFF.

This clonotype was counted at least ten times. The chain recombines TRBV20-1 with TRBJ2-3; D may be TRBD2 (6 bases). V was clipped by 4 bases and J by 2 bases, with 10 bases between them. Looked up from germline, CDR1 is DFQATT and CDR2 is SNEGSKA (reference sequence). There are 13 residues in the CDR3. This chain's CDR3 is CSAKRGDTDTQYF. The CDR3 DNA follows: TGCAGTGCTAAACGCGGGGACACAGATACGCAGTATTTT.

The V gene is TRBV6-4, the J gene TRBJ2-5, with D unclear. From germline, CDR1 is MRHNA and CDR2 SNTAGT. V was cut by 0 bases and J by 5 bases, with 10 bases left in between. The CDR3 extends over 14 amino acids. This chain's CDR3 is CASSDSKDPETQYF. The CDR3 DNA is TGTGCCAGCAGTGACTCTAAAGATCCGGAGACCCAGTACTTC.

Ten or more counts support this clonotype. CDR3 protein: CASSSISASNEQFF. Here the CDR3 DNA reads TGTGCCAGCAGTTCGATAAGTGCGAGCAATGAGCAGTTCTTC. The V and J genes are TRBV27 and TRBJ2-1; D gene ambiguous. The CDR3 has 14 residues. CDR1 is MNHEY and CDR2 is SMNVEV in the germline V gene (reference sequence). V was cut by 4 bases and J by 6 bases, with 13 bases left in between.

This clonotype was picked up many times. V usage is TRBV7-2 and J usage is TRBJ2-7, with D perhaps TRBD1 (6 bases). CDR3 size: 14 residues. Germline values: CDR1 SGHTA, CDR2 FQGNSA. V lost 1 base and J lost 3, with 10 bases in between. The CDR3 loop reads CASSLGTEYYEQYF. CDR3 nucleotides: TGTGCCAGCAGCTTAGGGACAGAGTACTACGAGCAGTACTTC.

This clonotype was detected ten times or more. In DNA form, the CDR3 reads TGCGCCAGCGCAAACCTAGCGGGGGGGGATCAAACCTACAATGAGCAGTTCTTC. This translates into CASANLAGGDQTYNEQFF. J is TRBJ2-1 and V is TRBV5-1; 12 bases line up with TRBD2. V shed 7 bases and J 2 bases; nucleotides not matched to a gene: 13. This CDR3 comprises 18 residues. The germline V gene has CDR1 SGHRS and CDR2 YFSETQ.

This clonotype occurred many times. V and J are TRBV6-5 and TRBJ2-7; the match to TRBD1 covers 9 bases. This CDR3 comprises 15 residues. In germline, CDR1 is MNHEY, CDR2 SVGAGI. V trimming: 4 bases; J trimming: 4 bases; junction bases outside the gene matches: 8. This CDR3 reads CASSLSGQGLYEQYF. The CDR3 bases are TGTGCCAGCAGTTTATCGGGACAGGGTTTGTACGAGCAGTACTTC.

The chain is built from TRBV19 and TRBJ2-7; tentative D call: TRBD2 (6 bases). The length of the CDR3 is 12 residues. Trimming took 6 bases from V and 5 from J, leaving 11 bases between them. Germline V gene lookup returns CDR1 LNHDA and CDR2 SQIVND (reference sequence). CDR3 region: CASSSLAHEQYF. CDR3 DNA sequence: TGTGCCAGTAGCAGTCTAGCGCACGAGCAGTACTTC.

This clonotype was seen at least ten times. The CDR3 DNA follows: TGCGCCAGCAGCCACTTCCCGGGACTAGAAGGAGGATGGGAGACCCAGTACTTC. This translates into CASSHFPGLEGGWETQYF. V usage is TRBV4-1 and J usage is TRBJ2-5; TRBD2 aligns across 8 bases. The germline V gene has CDR1 MGHRA and CDR2 YSYEKL. With 3 bases clipped from V and 5 bases from J, the junction kept 17 bases outside the gene matches. The CDR3 runs to 18 residues.

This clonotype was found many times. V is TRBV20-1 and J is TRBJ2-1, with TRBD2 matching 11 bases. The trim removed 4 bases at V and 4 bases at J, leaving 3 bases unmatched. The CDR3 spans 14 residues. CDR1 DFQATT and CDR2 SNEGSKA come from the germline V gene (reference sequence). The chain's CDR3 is CSAKLAGGYNEQFF. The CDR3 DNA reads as TGCAGTGCTAAGCTAGCGGGAGGTTACAATGAGCAGTTCTTC.

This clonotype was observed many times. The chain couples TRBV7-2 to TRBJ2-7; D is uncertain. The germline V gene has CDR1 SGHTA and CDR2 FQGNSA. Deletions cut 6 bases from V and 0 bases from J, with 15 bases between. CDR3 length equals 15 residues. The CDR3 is CASSQIAGLSYEQYF. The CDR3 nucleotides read TGTGCCAGCAGTCAAATAGCAGGTCTCTCCTACGAGCAGTACTTC.

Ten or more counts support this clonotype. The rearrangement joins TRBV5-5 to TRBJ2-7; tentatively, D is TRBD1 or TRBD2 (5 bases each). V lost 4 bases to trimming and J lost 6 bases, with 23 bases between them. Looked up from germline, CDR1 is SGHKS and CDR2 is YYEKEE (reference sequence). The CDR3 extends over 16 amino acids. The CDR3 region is CASSDEGRGPSFEQYF. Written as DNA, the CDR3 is TGTGCCAGCAGCGACGAGGGTAGGGGACCTTCATTCGAGCAGTACTTC. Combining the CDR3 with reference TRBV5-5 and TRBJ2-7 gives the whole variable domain DAGVTQSPTHLIKTRGQQVTLRCSPISGHKSVSWYQQVLGQGPQFIFQYYEKEERGRGNFPDRFSARQFPNYSSELNVNALLLGDSALYLCASSDEGRGPSFEQYFGPGTRLTVT.

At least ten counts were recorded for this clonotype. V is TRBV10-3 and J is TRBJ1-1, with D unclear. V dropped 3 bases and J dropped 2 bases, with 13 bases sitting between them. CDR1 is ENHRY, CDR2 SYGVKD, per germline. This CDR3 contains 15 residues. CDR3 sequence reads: CAISDDGGFNTEAFF. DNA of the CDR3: TGTGCCATCAGTGACGACGGCGGATTTAACACTGAAGCTTTCTTT.

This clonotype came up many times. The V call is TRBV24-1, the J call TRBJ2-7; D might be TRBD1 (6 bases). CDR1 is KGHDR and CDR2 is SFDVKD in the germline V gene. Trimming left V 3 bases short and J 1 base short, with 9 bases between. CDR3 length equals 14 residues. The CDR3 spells CATSDPGVSYEQYF. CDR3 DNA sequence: TGTGCCACCAGTGATCCAGGGGTATCCTACGAGCAGTACTTC.

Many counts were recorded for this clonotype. CDR3 coding DNA: TGTGCCAGCAGCCAACCGCTAGCGGGAGGATTTCCGGGCACAGATACGCAGTATTTT. Encoded protein: CASSQPLAGGFPGTDTQYF. The genes are TRBV3-1 and TRBJ2-3; 11 bases agree with TRBD2. Germline assignment: CDR1 LGHDT and CDR2 YNNKEL (reference sequence). V shed 2 bases, J shed 1 base, and the junction held 11 bases outside the gene matches. The CDR3 extends over 19 amino acids.

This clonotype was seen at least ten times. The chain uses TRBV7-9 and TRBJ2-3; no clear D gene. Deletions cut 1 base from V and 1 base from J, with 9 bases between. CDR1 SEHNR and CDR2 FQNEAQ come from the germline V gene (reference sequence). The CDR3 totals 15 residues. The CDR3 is CASSLVRVGTDTQYF. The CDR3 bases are TGTGCCAGCAGCTTAGTTCGGGTTGGCACAGATACGCAGTATTTT.

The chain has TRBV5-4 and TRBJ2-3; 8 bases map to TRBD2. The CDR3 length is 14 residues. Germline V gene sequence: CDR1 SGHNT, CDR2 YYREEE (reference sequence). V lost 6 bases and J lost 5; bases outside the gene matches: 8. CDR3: CASIAAGDQDTQYF. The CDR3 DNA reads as TGTGCCAGCATCGCAGCGGGAGATCAAGATACGCAGTATTTT.

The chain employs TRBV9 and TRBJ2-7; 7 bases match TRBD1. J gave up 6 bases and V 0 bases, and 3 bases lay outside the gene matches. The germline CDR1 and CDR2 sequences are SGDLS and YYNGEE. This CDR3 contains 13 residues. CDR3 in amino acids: CASSVDRGVEQYF. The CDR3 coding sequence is TGTGCCAGCAGCGTAGACAGGGGAGTCGAGCAGTACTTC.